A single T cell receptor (beta chain) is shown here with its context. Its specificity is unknown. TCRdb independently ran MiXCR on the RACE reads; one entry per CDR3 protein. The table has more than 150,000 distinct CDR3 sequences, approximately 24% seen once. Stated time point: patch test 3, about 24 weeks after DPC sensitization. Documented treatment: therapeutic diphenylcyclopropenone sensitization with weekly scalp DPC. The record originates from a study of human T cells and chemical hapten exposure. Study in general: Patients were mainly female, each with alopecia areata, totalis or universalis. Minor volume differences among pooled libraries chiefly drove per-sample TCR yield variation.

CDR3 length equals 15 residues. The germline V gene has CDR1 MDHEN and CDR2 SYDVKM. With 6 bases removed from V and 2 bases from J, the gap between germline ends came to 15 bases. Study results and limitations: Against controls, expanded TCRs gave rise to significantly more large CDR3 similarity clusters.

The sequencing used whole blood, collected in connection with sensitization to the hapten diphenylcyclopropenone (DPC). The TCR originated in a woman in her forties with alopecia areata. Some clones in this sample may be carry-over from other donors' samples. This chain uses TRBV28 with TRBJ2-3; D ambiguous. CDR3 region: CASSPLLGHTDTQYF. CDR3 bases: TGTGCCAGCAGCCCCCTGTTAGGGCACACAGATACGCAGTATTTT. The full variable domain, completed using reference TRBV28 and TRBJ2-3, is DVKVTQSSRYLVKRTGEKVFLECVQDMDHENMFWYRQDPGLGLRLIYFSYDVKMKEKGDIPEGYSVSREKKERFSLILESASTNQTSMYLCASSPLLGHTDTQYFGPGTRLTVL.